The rows below give T cell receptor beta chains drawn from one sample of a study of T cell repertoires in cytomegalovirus infection. Using its own MiXCR run on the reads, TCRdb lists one record per CDR3 protein. Among roughly 350,000 distinct CDR3 sequences listed, 34% were seen once. No cognate antigen is known for these TCRs. Sequencing was performed on cultured PBMCs, taken from culture after CMV antigen stimulation. Source of these receptors: a human donor in good health (CMV status not recorded). Some clones in this sample may be carry-over from other donors' samples. Both conserved end residues are part of each CDR3.

CDR3	V	J
CASSPLPGPNSPLHF	TRBV27	TRBJ1-6
CASSSGTGAPEAFF	TRBV28	TRBJ1-1
CASSLFLGYEQYF	TRBV27	TRBJ2-7
CASRLDGNEQYF	TRBV12-3/TRBV12-4	TRBJ2-7
CASSLGGSRGDTEAFF	TRBV5-1	TRBJ1-1
CASSQGAGLAGEFSRNEQFF	TRBV4-3	TRBJ2-1
CASTALDRGYGYTF	TRBV28	TRBJ1-2
CASSQVWRTSGSYEQYF	TRBV4-3	TRBJ2-7
CASSQAAQVNQPQHF	TRBV4-2	TRBJ1-5
CSVEAGWSSYNEQFF	TRBV29-1	TRBJ2-1
CASSESGRRTGELFF	TRBV6-2/TRBV6-3	TRBJ2-2
CASSLAGGQGNQPQHF	TRBV7-9	TRBJ1-5
CASSRARNADTQYF	TRBV4-1	TRBJ2-3
CASSLPPTSKNIQYF	TRBV28	TRBJ2-4
CASSPAGRLDSNQPQHF	TRBV4-1	TRBJ1-5
CASSLFNTIYF	TRBV12-3/TRBV12-4	TRBJ1-3
CASSQHPPIGYGYTF	TRBV6-2/TRBV6-3	TRBJ1-2
CASSLSGKGNEQFF	TRBV5-1	TRBJ2-1
CASSLGGSTEAFF	TRBV12-3/TRBV12-4	TRBJ1-1
CASSTSKLAGLQETQYF	TRBV27	TRBJ2-5
CAWSATTAQVGYTF	TRBV30	TRBJ1-2
CASSLALGFSSDTDTQYF	TRBV7-6	TRBJ2-3
CASSLGGVRQETQYF	TRBV7-2	TRBJ2-5
CASRHRDRDLRSNTGELFF	TRBV6-1	TRBJ2-2
CASRPPRDGEAGANVLTF	TRBV6-6	TRBJ2-6
CASSQEETSGSFYNEQFF	TRBV4-1	TRBJ2-1
CASSPGGPPRETQYF	TRBV19	TRBJ2-5
CASMLSGLAVSEQFF	TRBV28	TRBJ2-1
CSARPPGGSRVKNIQYF	TRBV20-1	TRBJ2-4
CSVAQGLSTDTQYF	TRBV29-1	TRBJ2-3